What follows are 25 T cell receptor beta chains derived from one specimen sequenced in a study of cytomegalovirus exposure and HLA in healthy donors. The study ran its PCR with 60 Vbeta and 13 Jbeta primers. Measured with immunoSEQ multiplex PCR; TCRdb has only the in-frame clones, and not every one. This sample has 110,000 or so clones, with 69% found just once. The sequenced sample consisted of PBMCs. The origin of the receptors is a woman in her seventies in good health and CMV-seropositive.

The CDR3 spells CASSYGTGNEQFF. The CDR3 nucleotides are TGTGCCAGCAGTTACGGGACAGGGAATGAGCAGTTCTTC. The V and J genes are TRBV6-6 and TRBJ2-1; TRBD1 agrees at 9 bases. The germline CDR1 and CDR2 sequences are MNHNY and SVGAGI (reference sequence). Trimming at V came to 2 bases and at J to 7 bases, leaving 0 bases not matched to a gene. The CDR3 sequence is 13 residues long.

This sequence joins TRBV5-6 and TRBJ2-5, with 13 bases fitting TRBD2. V was pared by 6 bases and J by 2 bases, with 7 bases of the junction left unmatched. Germline V lookup: CDR1 SGHDT, CDR2 YYEEEE. The length of the CDR3 is 16 residues. CDR3 residues: CASILRLAGGQETQYF. The CDR3 region has the DNA TGTGCCAGCATCCTAAGACTAGCGGGGGGTCAAGAGACCCAGTACTTC.

This clone was counted between two and nine times. J is TRBJ1-4 and V is TRBV7-9; TRBD1 matches 7 bases. V was clipped by 5 bases and J by 0 bases; unmatched bases: 0. CDR1 and CDR2 (germline): SEHNR, FQNEAQ (reference sequence). The CDR3 is 14 residues long. CDR3 protein: CASSQGATNEKLFF. The CDR3 nucleotides read TGTGCCAGCAGCCAGGGGGCAACTAATGAAAAACTGTTTTTT.

The rearrangement uses TRBV5-1 and TRBJ2-3, with 7 positions matching TRBD1. Germline lookup yields CDR1 SGHRS and CDR2 YFSETQ. The J segment lost 4 bases and the V segment lost 4 bases, leaving 12 bases of the junction unmatched. There are 16 residues in the CDR3. CDR3 residues: CASSTSPDRVPDTQYF. CDR3 in DNA: TGCGCCAGCAGCACAAGTCCCGACAGGGTCCCAGATACGCAGTATTTT.

The chain has TRBV10-2 and TRBJ2-7; the D is unclear. Per the germline V gene, CDR1 is WSHSY and CDR2 is SAAADI. The germline V and J ends were trimmed by 3 bases and 3 bases, with 6 bases remaining between them. The CDR3 is 12 residues long. CDR3 protein: CASSDSSYEQYF. CDR3 in DNA: TGCGCCAGCAGTGATAGCAGCTACGAGCAGTACTTC.

The chain carries TRBV15 and TRBJ1-5, with 7 bases lining up with TRBD1. Trimming at V came to 11 bases and at J to 0 bases, leaving 4 bases not matched to a gene. The germline gives CDR1 LNHNV, CDR2 YYDKDF (reference sequence). CDR3 size: 13 residues. The CDR3 nucleotides read TGTGCCGCCCGGGACAGTAGCAATCAGCCCCAGCATTTT. Protein: CAARDSSNQPQHF.

This chain uses TRBV4-1 with TRBJ1-4, with 7 bases matching TRBD1. Trimming cost V 1 base and J 7 bases; bases outside gene matches: 12. Per the germline V gene, CDR1 is MGHRA and CDR2 is YSYEKL. There are 17 residues in the CDR3. CDR3 sequence (DNA): TGCGCCAGCAGCCAAGGGATGGACAGGCCCCTTTCTGAAAAACTGTTTTTT. Translating it yields CASSQGMDRPLSEKLFF.

The chain couples TRBV30 to TRBJ1-1; a weak D match, TRBD1 (6 bases). Trimming removed 2 bases at V and 2 bases at J, with 9 bases between. CDR1 GTSNPN and CDR2 SVGIG come from the germline V gene (reference sequence). The CDR3 totals 13 residues. DNA of the CDR3: TGTGCCTGGAGTACCGGGACAAACACTGAAGCTTTCTTT. Translation: CAWSTGTNTEAFF.

Only a few counts were recorded for this clone. V gene TRBV27 combines with J gene TRBJ1-3, with D uncertain. The germline gives CDR1 MNHEY, CDR2 SMNVEV (reference sequence). This CDR3 spans 16 amino acids. Trimming stripped 5 bases from V and 0 bases from J, with 14 bases between. The CDR3 DNA reads as TGTGCCAGCAGTCCCTACGGAGCGGGCTCTGGAAACACCATATATTTT. As protein: CASSPYGAGSGNTIYF.

The rearrangement uses TRBV5-4 and TRBJ2-1, with TRBD2 identical over 7 bases. The CDR3 consists of 19 residues. Trimming at V came to 3 bases and at J to 1 base, leaving 16 bases not matched to a gene. Germline loops: CDR1 SGHNT, CDR2 YYREEE (reference sequence). The CDR3 spells CASSSPSGAPPGSYNEQFF. The CDR3 coding sequence is TGTGCCAGCAGCTCCCCGAGCGGGGCGCCGCCGGGGTCCTACAATGAGCAGTTCTTC.

The V call is TRBV10-2, the J call TRBJ1-4, with 8 bases matching TRBD1. The CDR3 is made up of 16 amino acids. J gave up 3 bases and V 7 bases, and 10 bases lay outside the gene matches. Germline V gene sequence: CDR1 WSHSY, CDR2 SAAADI. The CDR3 here is CASKRQGRAANEKLFF. The CDR3 DNA is TGCGCCAGCAAGAGACAGGGGAGGGCGGCTAATGAAAAACTGTTTTTT.

This sequence joins TRBV12-5 and TRBJ2-5; TRBD2 matches at 9 bases. CDR3 size: 16 residues. Germline V gene data show CDR1 as LGHNT and CDR2 as FRNRAP. Trimming took 7 bases from V and 2 from J; bases not matched to a gene: 11. The CDR3, as DNA: TGTGCTAGTGCCTCCGGGGCGGGGGGGCCACAAGAGACCCAGTACTTC. Its translation is CASASGAGGPQETQYF.

This clone was picked up a small number of times. The V and J genes are TRBV7-2 and TRBJ2-1; the match to TRBD2 covers 8 bases. The CDR3 runs to 15 residues. J gave up 7 bases and V 1 base, and 6 bases lay outside the gene matches. In germline, CDR1 is SGHTA, CDR2 FQGNSA. CDR3 sequence: CASSLVPGGPNEQFF. CDR3 DNA: TGTGCCAGCAGCTTAGTACCGGGGGGGCCTAATGAGCAGTTCTTC.

The chain uses TRBV5-1 and TRBJ1-1, with D possibly matching TRBD1 (6 bases). Germline V gene sequence: CDR1 SGHRS, CDR2 YFSETQ. The germline V and J ends were trimmed by 4 bases and 4 bases, with 17 bases remaining between them. The CDR3 extends over 15 amino acids. CDR3 amino acids: CASSIVNTGTTEAFF. In DNA, the CDR3 is TGCGCCAGCAGCATAGTAAATACAGGGACCACTGAAGCTTTCTTT.

This clone is a singleton in its sample. V is TRBV30 and J is TRBJ2-4, with D uncertain. The CDR3 is made up of 11 amino acids. Trimming left V 1 base short and J 7 bases short, with 5 bases between. Germline loops: CDR1 GTSNPN, CDR2 SVGIG (reference sequence). The CDR3 protein is CAWSDGNIQYF. DNA of the CDR3: TGTGCCTGGAGTGACGGGAACATTCAGTACTTC.

The gene calls are TRBV5-1 and TRBJ1-4, with TRBD1 identical over 9 bases. J was trimmed by 8 bases and V by 3 bases; bases with no gene match: 5. Germline loops: CDR1 SGHRS, CDR2 YFSETQ. This CDR3 has 14 residues. The CDR3 region is CASSSGQGWEKLFF. CDR3 sequence (DNA): TGCGCCAGCAGCTCGGGACAGGGCTGGGAAAAACTGTTTTTT.

On this clone: Other DNA sequences in this specimen translate into the identical CDR3. The genes are TRBV6-6 and TRBJ2-3; D is uncertain. Germline V CDR1 and CDR2: MNHNY, SVGAGI (reference sequence). The CDR3 is 11 residues long. V lost 4 bases, J lost 3 bases, and 2 bases lay in between. CDR3 nucleotide sequence: TGTGCCAGCAGTTCTACAGATACGCAGTATTTT. Translation gives CASSSTDTQYF.

CDR3 sequence reads: CASSQGTLGQPQHF. The CDR3 coding sequence is TGTGCCAGCAGTCAAGGGACATTGGGCCAGCCCCAGCATTTT. V and J are TRBV2 and TRBJ1-5, with D tentatively TRBD1 (6 bases). V dropped 5 bases and J dropped 7 bases, with 15 bases sitting between them. Germline V CDR1 and CDR2: SNHLY, FYNNEI. This CDR3 contains 14 residues.

The sample holds a few counts of this clone. This rearrangement joins TRBV5-1 to TRBJ2-7; the D gene is possibly TRBD2 (6 bases). From germline, CDR1 is SGHRS and CDR2 YFSETQ. The CDR3 is 15 residues long. Deletions cut 0 bases from V and 4 bases from J, with 14 bases between. The CDR3 sequence is CASSLAVSGGYEQYF. The CDR3 region has the DNA TGCGCCAGCAGCTTGGCCGTTAGCGGAGGTTACGAGCAGTACTTC.

V and J are TRBV11-3 and TRBJ1-1; no definite D call. V dropped 5 bases and J dropped 5 bases, with 6 bases sitting between them. The CDR3 is 11 residues long. Germline V gene lookup returns CDR1 SGHNT and CDR2 YENEEA. The CDR3 spells CASSRGTEAFF. Written as DNA, the CDR3 is TGTGCCAGCAGCCGCGGAACTGAAGCTTTCTTT.

The chain carries TRBV5-4 and TRBJ2-3; TRBD1 is a possible D gene (6 bases). The CDR3 is 16 amino acids. The ends were cut back, 3 bases at V and 0 bases at J, with 14 bases in the middle. Germline V gene data show CDR1 as SGHNT and CDR2 as YYREEE (reference sequence). CDR3 coding DNA: TGTGCCAGCAGCTCGACAGGTAGAACTAGCACAGATACGCAGTATTTT. Translating it yields CASSSTGRTSTDTQYF.

This chain joins TRBV6-5 and TRBJ1-5, with 7 bases lining up with TRBD1. V lost 8 bases, J lost 2 bases, and 9 bases stayed unmatched. The CDR3 spans 15 residues. CDR1 is MNHEY, CDR2 SVGAGI, per germline. The CDR3 protein is CASGSRTGGNQPQHF. In DNA form, the CDR3 reads TGTGCCAGCGGGTCTAGGACAGGCGGCAATCAGCCCCAGCATTTT.

V gene TRBV5-1 combines with J gene TRBJ2-5, with TRBD2 as a possible D gene (6 bases). V shed 0 bases and J shed 5 bases, with 11 bases lying between them. Per germline, CDR1 SGHRS and CDR2 YFSETQ. The CDR3 is 14 residues long. The DNA of the CDR3 is TGCGCCAGCAGCTTGGGCGGAGGGGAGGAGACCCAGTACTTC. Amino acid sequence: CASSLGGGEETQYF. Complete variable domain (other parts from reference TRBV5-1 and TRBJ2-5): KAGVTQTPRYLIKTRGQQVTLSCSPISGHRSVSWYQQTPGQGLQFLFEYFSETQRNKGNFPGRFSGRQFSNSRSEMNVSTLELGDSALYLCASSLGGGEETQYFGPGTRLLVL.

The chain carries TRBV5-1 and TRBJ1-2; the D gene is possibly TRBD1 (6 bases). The germline V gene encodes CDR1 SGHRS and CDR2 YFSETQ. CDR3 length: 17 amino acids. Trimming pared 4 bases from V and 3 bases from J, leaving 22 bases between. Here the CDR3 DNA reads TGCGCCAGCAGCACCGGACAGCACCATAGTCAATACTATGGCTACACCTTC. Residues: CASSTGQHHSQYYGYTF.

The rearrangement joins TRBV7-8 to TRBJ1-6; the match to TRBD1 covers 12 bases. Germline V CDR1 and CDR2: SGHVS, FQNEAQ. The CDR3 runs to 15 residues. The V and J ends lost 5 bases and 9 bases, in that order; junction bases with no gene match: 5. DNA for the CDR3: TGTGCCAGCAGCGGCGGGACAGGGGGCTCTTCACCCCTCCACTTT. Amino acid sequence: CASSGGTGGSSPLHF.